This T cell receptor (beta chain) appears in the sequencing data of a study of cytomegalovirus exposure and HLA in healthy donors. As regards this clone: Its antigen remains unidentified.

The junction had 3 bases not matched to a gene; V was cut back by 4 bases and J by 1 base. CDR1 is MNHEY and CDR2 is SMNVEV in the germline V gene (reference sequence). The CDR3 has 14 amino acids. Study results and limitations: Earlier analysis yielded a pattern in which most TCR beta V segments were productive about 87% or about 30% of the time. There was a cluster of highly shared sequence variants that was likely a sequencing artifact.

PCR primers comprised 60 Vbeta and 13 Jbeta primers. The data were produced by immunoSEQ multiplex PCR, yet TCRdb's version contains in-frame clones alone and is incomplete. This table lists 91,000 or so clones. The donors comprised healthy bone marrow donors. Though nominally healthy at sampling, donors likely had unrecorded immune exposures. This clonotype originated in a woman younger than 45 in good health and CMV-seronegative. The chain employs TRBV27 and TRBJ1-1; 7 nucleotides agree with TRBD1. The sequencing sample was made of PBMCs. Written as DNA, the CDR3 is TGTGCCAGCAGTTACGGGACAGCGAACACTGAAGCTTTCTTT. This encodes CASSYGTANTEAFF.